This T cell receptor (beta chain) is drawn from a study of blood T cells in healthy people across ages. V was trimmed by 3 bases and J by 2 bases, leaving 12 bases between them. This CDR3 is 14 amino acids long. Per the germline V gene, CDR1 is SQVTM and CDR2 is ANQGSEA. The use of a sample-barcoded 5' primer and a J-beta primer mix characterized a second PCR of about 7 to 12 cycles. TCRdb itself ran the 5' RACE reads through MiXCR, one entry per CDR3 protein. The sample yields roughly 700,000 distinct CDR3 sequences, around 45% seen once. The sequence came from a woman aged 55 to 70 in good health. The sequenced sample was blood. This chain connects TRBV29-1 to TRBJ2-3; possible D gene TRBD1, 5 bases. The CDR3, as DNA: TGCAGCGTTGATGGGGCAGGCGCCACAGATACGCAGTATTTT. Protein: CSVDGAGATDTQYF.